What follows are 8 T cell receptor beta chains derived from one specimen sequenced in a study of cytomegalovirus exposure and HLA in healthy donors. The table came from immunoSEQ multiplex PCR; TCRdb's copy has only in-frame clones and leaves some out. The sample yields around 66,000 clones, approximately 97% seen once. Input material: PBMCs. The receptors here all came from a woman in her late teens or twenties in good health and CMV-seropositive.

This rearrangement joins TRBV14 to TRBJ1-1; the D gene is possibly TRBD1 (6 bases). V shed 4 bases and J shed 1 base, with 16 bases lying between them. Germline assignment: CDR1 SGHDN and CDR2 FVKESK. This CDR3 contains 16 residues. CDR3 nucleotide sequence: TGTGCCAGCAGCCGCAGTAAGGGGACATCGAACACTGAAGCTTTCTTT. Amino acid sequence: CASSRSKGTSNTEAFF.

The rearrangement uses TRBV2 and TRBJ2-2; D perhaps matches TRBD2 (6 bases). CDR3 size: 15 residues. Between the trimmed V and J ends, which lost 11 bases and 5 bases, there was a span of 21 bases. Per the germline V gene, CDR1 is SNHLY and CDR2 is FYNNEI. CDR3 residues: CAGTWGRARTGELFF. CDR3 nucleotide sequence: TGTGCCGGGACTTGGGGCAGGGCCCGTACCGGGGAGCTGTTTTTT.

The genes are TRBV6-5 and TRBJ1-2; 10 bases match TRBD1. After removal of 7 bases from V and 5 bases from J, the junction contained 7 bases not matched to a gene. This CDR3 spans 14 amino acids. The germline V gene encodes CDR1 MNHEY and CDR2 SVGAGI. The CDR3 here is CASTTTGGGYGYTF. The CDR3, as DNA: TGTGCCAGCACTACGACAGGGGGCGGGTATGGCTACACCTTC.

The chain couples TRBV5-6 to TRBJ2-7; D gene uncertain. CDR3 length: 12 residues. Trimming stripped 4 bases from V and 5 bases from J, with 10 bases between. Per germline, CDR1 SGHDT and CDR2 YYEEEE. Here the CDR3 DNA reads TGTGCCAGCAGCAAAGAATGGCACGAGCAGTACTTC. It encodes CASSKEWHEQYF.

The chain's CDR3 is CSVEEWGDEKLFF. The CDR3, as DNA: TGCAGCGTTGAGGAGTGGGGGGATGAAAAACTGTTTTTT. V and J are TRBV29-1 and TRBJ1-4, with D possibly TRBD1 on 5 matching bases. CDR1 and CDR2 (germline): SQVTM, ANQGSEA. The CDR3 covers 13 residues. V was shortened by 3 bases and J by 6 bases, with 11 bases between the two germline ends.

The chain joins TRBV18 to TRBJ2-2; 9 bases align to TRBD1. Germline V gives CDR1 KGHSH, CDR2 LQKENI. V was clipped by 2 bases and J by 3 bases; unmatched bases: 1. The CDR3 totals 15 residues. CDR3 nucleotide sequence: TGTGCCAGCTCACCAGACAGGGGGTACACCGGGGAGCTGTTTTTT. Protein product: CASSPDRGYTGELFF.

This clone was seen a single time. The gene calls are TRBV7-9 and TRBJ2-1; D is ambiguous. V lost 2 bases to trimming and J lost 1 base, with 6 bases between them. Germline CDR1 SEHNR, CDR2 FQNEAQ (reference sequence). The CDR3 consists of 14 residues. CDR3 amino acids: CASSLTLSYNEQFF. CDR3 coding DNA: TGTGCCAGCAGCTTAACTTTGTCCTACAATGAGCAGTTCTTC.

The CDR3 reads CASSLSGLPYNEQFF. The CDR3 DNA follows: TGTGCCAGCAGCTTGTCGGGACTACCTTACAATGAGCAGTTCTTC. V usage is TRBV5-6 and J usage is TRBJ2-1; the match to TRBD2 covers 7 bases. The CDR3 has 15 residues. Unmatched junction bases numbered 5, after V lost 1 base and J lost 4 bases. Germline values: CDR1 SGHDT, CDR2 YYEEEE.